This is a list of T cell receptor beta chains from one sample in a study of blood T cells in healthy people across ages. TCRdb reprocessed the 5' RACE reads with MiXCR, giving one entry per CDR3 protein. The table shows 800,000 to 1,300,000 distinct CDR3 sequences, with approximately 26% occurring only once. This sample was shared with a second study, whose subject was T cells of mothers and their children.

The sequencing sample was made of blood. These receptors all stem from a girl aged 2 to 9 in good health. Each CDR3 is given with its conserved first and last residue. Each record gives: V gene, D gene, CDR3 length, CDR3 protein. D genes are given only for firm matches.

TRBV20-1 | - | 13 | CSARKLVYNEQFF
TRBV20-1 | - | 13 | CSARNLDGTEAFF
TRBV7-6 | TRBD1 | 14 | CASSGGQGVYEQYF
TRBV5-1 | - | 11 | CASSKNGGYTF
TRBV7-9 | TRBD2 | 16 | CASSPVGAGPYNEQFF
TRBV6-2/TRBV6-3 | - | 17 | CASRRQVYTSMNTEAFF
TRBV5-4 | TRBD2 | 17 | CASSLEIPGLEEGRQYF
TRBV7-3 | - | 14 | CASSPVGGTGELFF
TRBV20-1 | TRBD1 | 15 | CSARKTGGGNEKLFF
TRBV7-2 | TRBD1 | 18 | CASSSPGQGTRTNEKLFF
TRBV3-1 | - | 15 | CASSQEATNSYEQYF
TRBV5-1 | - | 15 | CASSLESGRGEKLFF
TRBV29-1 | - | 16 | CSVTGGRDAGHTEAFF
TRBV28 | TRBD2 | 18 | CASSFAGLAGGWYNEQFF
TRBV20-1 | - | 11 | CSAPYAYEQYF
TRBV6-5 | - | 14 | CASIRGRGTGEPFF
TRBV12-5 | - | 14 | CASGPKSSGNTIYF
TRBV5-1 | TRBD2 | 17 | CASSLVTSGGASDTQYF
TRBV7-9 | - | 11 | CASSFKPGQFF
TRBV2 | - | 15 | CASSVVGQSTDTQYF
TRBV7-2 | - | 14 | CASSSDGDLNTQYF
TRBV24-1 | - | 12 | CATSDFPGPQYF
TRBV3-1 | - | 14 | CASSQNVRTDTQYF
TRBV12-3/TRBV12-4 | - | 12 | CAGSFGSGEAFF
TRBV29-1 | - | 12 | CSAGVGGREQYF
TRBV21-1 | - | 18 | CASSPRASGWGSGETQYF
TRBV29-1 | - | 12 | CSVPGVDYGYTF
TRBV28 | - | 16 | CASTSDPRGGGREQYF
TRBV12-5 | - | 12 | CASAPRLGRQYF
TRBV6-5 | - | 15 | CASSYSRDGGGGYTF
TRBV29-1 | - | 13 | CSVERGPTYEQYF
TRBV13 | TRBD2 | 20 | CASSSRGGPYSGGSPETQYF
TRBV20-1 | TRBD1 | 16 | CSARDRGPPYTDTQYF
TRBV7-2 | - | 15 | CASSQNRNLDYEQYF
TRBV29-1 | - | 13 | CSVSDPSTTEAFF
TRBV10-3 | - | 16 | CAISARTGPDTGELFF
TRBV29-1 | - | 15 | CSVENEGGGGYGYTF
TRBV7-9 | - | 17 | CASSLAVGRLSGNTIYF
TRBV5-4 | TRBD1 | 15 | CASSSTGGLSNEQFF
TRBV18 | TRBD1 | 14 | CASSPGQGPNEQFF
TRBV10-3 | - | 13 | CAITFSLRGEAFF
TRBV7-9 | - | 13 | CTSRNGGKDEQYF
TRBV7-2 | - | 13 | CASSRGIAETQYF
TRBV12-3/TRBV12-4 | - | 15 | CASSHAGASPDIQYF
TRBV12-5 | TRBD1 | 14 | CASVTGGKDTEAFF
TRBV2 | - | 16 | CASSEAALSHTGELFF
TRBV28 | TRBD2 | 15 | CASSPLAGVRNEQFF
TRBV24-1 | - | 13 | CATSDGGRETQYF
TRBV7-9 | TRBD1 | 18 | CASSLALSWTGETDTQYF
TRBV5-1 | - | 16 | CASSLWSAATNEKLFF
TRBV7-9 | TRBD1 | 15 | CASSSRTGDYYEQYF
TRBV7-9 | - | 15 | CASSSFKSLKETQYF
TRBV3-1 | - | 16 | CASSPYDRGSTDTQYF
TRBV6-2/TRBV6-3 | - | 14 | CASTGSASYQPQHF
TRBV10-3 | - | 15 | CAISEPGTSNYGYTF